Each of the 8 T cell receptor beta chains below was sequenced from the same sample in a study of vaccination and CD4 T cells after COVID-19. Specified treatment: roughly ten-day PBMC culture with coronavirus spike peptide pools or control peptides (ViraFEST assay). The Oncomine TCR Beta short-read assay was applied to DNA of cultured CD4+ T cells. MiXCR, run by TCRdb on the PCR reads, gives a single entry per CDR3 protein. The table lists roughly 3,500 distinct CDR3 sequences, around 32% of them singletons. These receptors' targets are unknown. The sequencing input was CD4+ T cells from blood, cultured in vitro. The source of these receptors is a human donor who had recovered from COVID-19.

The V and J genes are TRBV6-1 and TRBJ2-3; 9 nucleotides agree with TRBD1. Germline lookup yields CDR1 MNHNS and CDR2 SASEGT. The CDR3 loop spans 15 amino acids. The V gene end was trimmed by 4 bases and the J gene end by 4 bases; junction bases not matched to a gene: 6. In DNA form, the CDR3 reads TGTGCCAGCAGTGTCCGGGACAGGGCCTCAGATACGCAGTATTTT. Encoded protein: CASSVRDRASDTQYF.

V gene TRBV7-9 combines with J gene TRBJ2-7; 11 bases agree with TRBD1. The V segment lost 11 bases and the J segment 6 bases; nucleotides outside the gene matches: 9. Germline V gene lookup returns CDR1 SEHNR and CDR2 FQNEAQ (reference sequence). The CDR3 covers 13 residues. CDR3 sequence: CAVTGQGAGEQYF. As DNA, the CDR3 is TGTGCCGTGACTGGACAGGGGGCGGGCGAGCAGTACTTC.

This clonotype is labeled hyperexpanded. The chain has TRBV5-4 and TRBJ2-1; 9 bases agree with TRBD1. Germline V gene sequence: CDR1 SGHNT, CDR2 YYREEE (reference sequence). Germline trimming cut 4 bases from V and 2 bases from J; bases unmatched to any gene: 4. This CDR3 contains 15 residues. Here the CDR3 DNA reads TGTGCCAGCAGCCCGGACAGGGGCGCCTACAATGAGCAGTTCTTC. This translates into CASSPDRGAYNEQFF.

CDR3 nucleotides: TGTGCCTGGAGTACCCCCGGGACAGCGAGGTCTGGCTACACCTTC. This translates into CAWSTPGTARSGYTF. The J gene is TRBJ1-2, the V gene TRBV30; 7 nucleotides line up with TRBD1. CDR3 size: 15 residues. V shed 2 bases and J 7 bases; nucleotides not matched to a gene: 13. CDR1 and CDR2 (germline): GTSNPN, SVGIG (reference sequence).

This rearrangement joins TRBV6-5 to TRBJ2-3; D possibly corresponds to TRBD2 (5 bases). The CDR3 extends over 12 amino acids. CDR1 and CDR2 (germline): MNHEY, SVGAGI. V lost 4 bases to trimming and J lost 4 bases, with 6 bases between them. CDR3 DNA: TGTGCCAGCAGTTTTAGCGCAGATACGCAGTATTTT. Amino acids: CASSFSADTQYF.

This rearrangement joins TRBV12-3 or TRBV12-4 to TRBJ2-5; tentative D call: TRBD2 (7 bases). CDR3 size: 14 residues. V was shortened by 6 bases and J by 4 bases, with 15 bases between the two germline ends. The CDR3 nucleotides read TGTGCCAGCAGCTATAGGGGGGGCTCAGAGACCCAGTACTTC. Translation: CASSYRGGSETQYF.

The chain recombines TRBV7-3 with TRBJ2-2, with 9 bases fitting TRBD1. CDR1 is SGHTA and CDR2 is FQGTGA in the germline V gene. The J segment lost 0 bases and the V segment lost 5 bases, leaving 4 bases of the junction unmatched. This CDR3 comprises 16 residues. The CDR3 reads CASSSRTGANTGELFF. The DNA of the CDR3 is TGTGCCAGCAGCAGCAGGACAGGGGCGAACACCGGGGAGCTGTTTTTT.

The chain combines TRBV9 with TRBJ2-7, with unresolved D. CDR1 and CDR2 from the germline V gene are SGDLS and YYNGEE. The CDR3 has 15 residues. Trimming took 4 bases from V and 0 from J, leaving 14 bases between them. The CDR3 here is CASSPREVDSYEQYF. The CDR3 DNA follows: TGTGCCAGCAGCCCCCGAGAGGTCGACTCCTACGAGCAGTACTTC.